This T cell receptor (beta chain) was retrieved from a study of T cell responses to AZD1222 COVID-19 vaccine. Clones were sequenced by immunoSEQ multiplex PCR, and TCRdb holds only the in-frame ones, with some missing. This sample yields around 140,000 clones, of which less than 95% are seen a single time; roughly 7.2% belongs to the top ten. The CDR3 is 15 residues long. Between the trimmed V and J ends, which lost 1 base and 4 bases, there was a span of 13 bases. Per germline, CDR1 LNHDA and CDR2 SQIVND (reference sequence). This clone appeared a single time. The V and J genes are TRBV19 and TRBJ1-2; D is possibly TRBD1 (6 bases). The sequence came from an adult in good health. This specimen was peripheral blood, taken on day 0 of AZD1222 vaccination. CDR3 bases: TGTGCCAGTAGTATAGGGACAGCGGGTGCCTATGGCTACACCTTC. Its protein product is CASSIGTAGAYGYTF.